This entry concerns a single TCR beta chain. Repertoires were generated with immunoSEQ multiplex PCR, while TCRdb's copy carries only in-frame clones and drops some. Of tens of thousands of clones detected, 91% appear once; the ten largest clones hold more than 5.5%. The data were taken from a study of OX40 agonist ivuxolimab in advanced cancers. The TCR originated in an adult with an advanced solid tumor such as melanoma, head and neck, liver or kidney cancer. Sequencing used CD4+ or CD8+ T cells sorted from blood, obtained in a trial of the OX40 agonist ivuxolimab.

The CDR3 loop is CASSLELTEAFF. The CDR3 region has the DNA TGTGCCAGCAGTTTAGAGTTGACTGAAGCTTTCTTT. The V and J genes are TRBV28 and TRBJ1-1; D gene unclear. Germline values: CDR1 MDHEN, CDR2 SYDVKM. CDR3 size: 12 residues. Trimming took off 2 bases at V and 5 bases at J, with 6 bases between the two ends.